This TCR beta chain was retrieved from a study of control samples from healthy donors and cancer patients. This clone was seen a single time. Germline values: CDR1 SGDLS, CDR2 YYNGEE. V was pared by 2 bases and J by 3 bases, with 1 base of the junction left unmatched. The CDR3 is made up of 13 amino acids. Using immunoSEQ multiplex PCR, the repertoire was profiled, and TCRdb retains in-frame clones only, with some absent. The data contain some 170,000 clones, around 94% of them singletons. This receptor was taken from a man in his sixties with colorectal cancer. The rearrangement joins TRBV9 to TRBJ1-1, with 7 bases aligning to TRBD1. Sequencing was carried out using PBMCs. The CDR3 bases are TGTGCCAGCAGCGTCCAGGGGGACACTGAAGCTTTCTTT. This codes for CASSVQGDTEAFF.